This TCR beta chain was recorded in a study of PD-1 blockade in classical Hodgkin lymphoma. Study-level findings and limits: Relapsed/refractory patients reportedly had lower baseline diversity than newly diagnosed patients. Although disease activity or prior therapy may be involved, causes of the repertoire differences remain undefined.

Repertoires were generated with immunoSEQ multiplex PCR, while TCRdb's copy carries only in-frame clones and drops some. The table lists around 16,000 clones, about 86% of them singletons, with 0.84% in the top ten. Time point of the sample: newly diagnosed, previously untreated cHL patient sample. Magnetic negative selection purified CD4+ T cells from thawed PBMCs. The authors used newly diagnosed, untreated classical Hodgkin lymphoma PBMCs as comparison. As regards this clone: Antigen: not known.

Sequencing used CD4+ T cells from blood. The TCR sequence derives from a human donor with classical Hodgkin lymphoma.

The CDR3 DNA follows: TGTGCCAGCAGTCAGGACTATGCAACTAATGAAAAACTGTTTTTT. It encodes CASSQDYATNEKLFF. V is TRBV5-4 and J is TRBJ1-4; D unresolved. Germline CDR1 SGHNT, CDR2 YYREEE (reference sequence). The CDR3 length is 15 residues. The V and J ends lost 5 bases and 0 bases respectively, with 11 bases between them.